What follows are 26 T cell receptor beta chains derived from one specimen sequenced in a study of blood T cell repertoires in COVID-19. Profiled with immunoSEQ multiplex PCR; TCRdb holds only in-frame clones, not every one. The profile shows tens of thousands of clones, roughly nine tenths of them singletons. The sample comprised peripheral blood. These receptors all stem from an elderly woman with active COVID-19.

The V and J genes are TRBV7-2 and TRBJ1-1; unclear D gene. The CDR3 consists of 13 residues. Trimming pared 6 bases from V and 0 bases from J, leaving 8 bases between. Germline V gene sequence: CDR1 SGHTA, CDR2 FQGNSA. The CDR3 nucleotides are TGTGCCAGCAGATACAGCATGAACACTGAAGCTTTCTTT. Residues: CASRYSMNTEAFF.

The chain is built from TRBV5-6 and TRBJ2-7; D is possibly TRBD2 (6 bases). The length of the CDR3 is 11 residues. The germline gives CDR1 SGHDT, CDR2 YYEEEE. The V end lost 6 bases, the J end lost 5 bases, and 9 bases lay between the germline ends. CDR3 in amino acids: CASTWGDEQYF. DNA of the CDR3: TGTGCCAGCACCTGGGGGGACGAGCAGTACTTC.

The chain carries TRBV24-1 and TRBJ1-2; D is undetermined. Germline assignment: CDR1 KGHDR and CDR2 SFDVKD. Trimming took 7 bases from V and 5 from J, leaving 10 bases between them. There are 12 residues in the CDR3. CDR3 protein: CATRRAPYGYTF. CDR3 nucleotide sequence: TGTGCCACCAGGAGGGCACCGTATGGCTACACCTTC.

CDR3 coding DNA: TGTGCCAGCAGCTGGGGCCCGAACACTGAAGCTTTCTTT. Protein product: CASSWGPNTEAFF. V gene TRBV5-5 combines with J gene TRBJ1-1; D is possibly TRBD1 (5 bases). V dropped 3 bases and J dropped 1 base, with 7 bases sitting between them. Germline CDR1 is SGHKS and CDR2 is YYEKEE (reference sequence). This CDR3 is built from 13 residues.

The CDR3 loop is CASSAPGGTGELFF. As DNA, the CDR3 is TGTGCCAGCAGCGCGCCAGGGGGCACCGGGGAGCTGTTTTTT. The chain couples TRBV9 to TRBJ2-2, with 7 bases that match TRBD1. The CDR3 runs to 14 residues. With 3 bases clipped from V and 4 bases from J, the junction kept 3 bases outside the gene matches. CDR1 SGDLS and CDR2 YYNGEE come from the germline V gene.

The CDR3 reads CASSFLAGGFTDTQYF. The CDR3 DNA sequence: TGTGCCAGCAGCTTCCTAGCGGGGGGGTTCACAGATACGCAGTATTTT. The rearrangement joins TRBV7-2 to TRBJ2-3; 12 nucleotides line up with TRBD2. V gave up 3 bases and J gave up 2 bases; unmatched junction bases: 3. The CDR3 is 16 residues long. CDR1 and CDR2 from the germline V gene are SGHTA and FQGNSA.

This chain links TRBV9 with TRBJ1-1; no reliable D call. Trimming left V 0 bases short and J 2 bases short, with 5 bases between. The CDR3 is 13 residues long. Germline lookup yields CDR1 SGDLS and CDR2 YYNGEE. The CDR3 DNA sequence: TGTGCCAGCAGCGTAGATGTAAACACTGAAGCTTTCTTT. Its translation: CASSVDVNTEAFF.

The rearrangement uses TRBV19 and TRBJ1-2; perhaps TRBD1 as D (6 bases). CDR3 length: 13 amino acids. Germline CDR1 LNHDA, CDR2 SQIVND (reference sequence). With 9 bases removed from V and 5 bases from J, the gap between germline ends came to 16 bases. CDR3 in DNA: TGTGCCAGCACCACAGGGTTAGATTATGGCTACACCTTC. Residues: CASTTGLDYGYTF.

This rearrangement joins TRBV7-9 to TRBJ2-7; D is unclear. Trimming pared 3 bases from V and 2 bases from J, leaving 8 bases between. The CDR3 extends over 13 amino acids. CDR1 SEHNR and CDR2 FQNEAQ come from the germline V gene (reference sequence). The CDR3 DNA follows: TGTGCCAGCAGCTTTGACACGGCCTACGAGCAGTACTTC. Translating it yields CASSFDTAYEQYF.

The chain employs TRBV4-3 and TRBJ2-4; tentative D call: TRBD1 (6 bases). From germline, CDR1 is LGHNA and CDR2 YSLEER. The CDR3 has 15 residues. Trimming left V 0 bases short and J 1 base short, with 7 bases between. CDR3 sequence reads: CASSQERGAKNIQYF. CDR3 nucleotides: TGCGCCAGCAGCCAAGAGAGGGGGGCCAAAAACATTCAGTACTTC.

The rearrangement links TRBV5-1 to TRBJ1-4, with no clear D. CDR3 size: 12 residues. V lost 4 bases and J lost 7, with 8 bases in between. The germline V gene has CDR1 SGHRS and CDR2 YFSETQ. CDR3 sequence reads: CASSDAPEKLFF. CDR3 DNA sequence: TGCGCCAGCAGCGATGCGCCTGAAAAACTGTTTTTT.

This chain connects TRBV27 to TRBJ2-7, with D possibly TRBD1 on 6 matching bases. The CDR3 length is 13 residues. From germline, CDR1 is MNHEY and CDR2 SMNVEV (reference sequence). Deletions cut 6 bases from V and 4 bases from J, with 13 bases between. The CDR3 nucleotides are TGTGCCAGCAGGTCAACAGGGTCATACGAGCAGTACTTC. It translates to CASRSTGSYEQYF.

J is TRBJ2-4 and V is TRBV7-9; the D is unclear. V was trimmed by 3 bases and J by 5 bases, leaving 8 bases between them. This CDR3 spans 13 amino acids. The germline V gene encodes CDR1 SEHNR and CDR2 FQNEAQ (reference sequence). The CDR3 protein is CASSFGGENIQYF. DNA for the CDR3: TGTGCCAGCAGCTTTGGCGGAGAAAACATTCAGTACTTC.

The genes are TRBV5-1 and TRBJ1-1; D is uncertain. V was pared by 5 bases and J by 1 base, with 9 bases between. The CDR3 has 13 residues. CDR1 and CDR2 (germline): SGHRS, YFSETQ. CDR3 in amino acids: CASREGRNTEAFF. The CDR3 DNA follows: TGCGCCAGCAGAGAAGGGAGGAACACTGAAGCTTTCTTT.

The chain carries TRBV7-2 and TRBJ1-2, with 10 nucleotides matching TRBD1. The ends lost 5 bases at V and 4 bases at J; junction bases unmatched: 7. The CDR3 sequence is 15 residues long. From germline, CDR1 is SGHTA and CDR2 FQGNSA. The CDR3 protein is CASSNRDRGTYGYTF. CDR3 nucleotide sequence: TGTGCCAGCAGCAACCGGGACAGGGGCACCTATGGCTACACCTTC.

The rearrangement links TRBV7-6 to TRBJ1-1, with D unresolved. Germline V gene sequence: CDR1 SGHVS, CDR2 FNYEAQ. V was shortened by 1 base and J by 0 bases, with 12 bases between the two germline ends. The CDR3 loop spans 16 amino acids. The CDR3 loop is CASSLDRQELNTEAFF. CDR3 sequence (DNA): TGTGCCAGCAGCTTAGATCGGCAGGAATTGAACACTGAAGCTTTCTTT.

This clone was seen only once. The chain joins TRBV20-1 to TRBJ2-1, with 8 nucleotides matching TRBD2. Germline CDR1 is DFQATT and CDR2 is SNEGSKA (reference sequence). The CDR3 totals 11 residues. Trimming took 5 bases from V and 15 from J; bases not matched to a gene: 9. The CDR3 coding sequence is TGCAGTGCTTATACCGGGACTAGTACGTTCTTC. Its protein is CSAYTGTSTFF.

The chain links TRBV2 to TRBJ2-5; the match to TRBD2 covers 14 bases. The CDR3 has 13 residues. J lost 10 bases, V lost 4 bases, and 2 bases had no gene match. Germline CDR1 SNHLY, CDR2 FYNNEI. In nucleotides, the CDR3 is TGTGCCAGCAGTGGGACTAGCGGGGGGAGCCAGTACTTC. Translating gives CASSGTSGGSQYF.

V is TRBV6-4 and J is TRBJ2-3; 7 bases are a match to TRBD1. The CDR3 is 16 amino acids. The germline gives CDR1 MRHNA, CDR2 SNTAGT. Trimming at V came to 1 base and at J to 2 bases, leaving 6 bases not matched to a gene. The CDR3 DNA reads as TGTGCCAGCAGTGACTTTGTCAGGGGGTTCACAGATACGCAGTATTTT. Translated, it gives CASSDFVRGFTDTQYF.

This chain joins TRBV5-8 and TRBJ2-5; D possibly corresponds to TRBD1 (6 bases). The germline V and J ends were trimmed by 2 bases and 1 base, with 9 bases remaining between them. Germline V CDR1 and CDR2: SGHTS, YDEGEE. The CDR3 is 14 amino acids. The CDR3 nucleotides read TGTGCCAGCAGCTTAGGACAGAGCCAAGAGACCCAGTACTTC. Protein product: CASSLGQSQETQYF.

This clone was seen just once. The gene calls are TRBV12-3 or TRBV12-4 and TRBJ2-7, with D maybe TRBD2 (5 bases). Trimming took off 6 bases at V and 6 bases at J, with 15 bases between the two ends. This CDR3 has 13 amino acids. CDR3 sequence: CASSSVRGAEQYF. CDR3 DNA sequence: TGTGCCAGCAGCTCAGTTCGGGGAGCCGAGCAGTACTTC.

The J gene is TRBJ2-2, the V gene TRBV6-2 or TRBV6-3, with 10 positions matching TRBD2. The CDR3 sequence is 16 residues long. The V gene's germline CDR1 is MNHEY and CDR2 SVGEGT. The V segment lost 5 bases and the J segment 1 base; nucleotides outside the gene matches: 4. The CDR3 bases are TGTGCCAGCAGTAGGCGACTAGCGGGGAACACCGGGGAGCTGTTTTTT. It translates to CASSRRLAGNTGELFF.

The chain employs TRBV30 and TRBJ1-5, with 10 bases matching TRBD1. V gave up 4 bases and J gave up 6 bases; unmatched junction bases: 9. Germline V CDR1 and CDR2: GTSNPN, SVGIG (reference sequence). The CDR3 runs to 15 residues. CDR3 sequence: CAWTTDRGHGQPQHF. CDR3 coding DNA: TGTGCCTGGACAACAGACAGGGGGCATGGTCAGCCCCAGCATTTT.

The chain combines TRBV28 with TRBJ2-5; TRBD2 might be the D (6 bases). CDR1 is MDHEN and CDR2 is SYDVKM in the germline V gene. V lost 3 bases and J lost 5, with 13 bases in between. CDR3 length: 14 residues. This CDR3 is CASSFGRRVETQYF. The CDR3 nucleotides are TGTGCCAGCAGTTTCGGTCGGAGGGTTGAGACCCAGTACTTC.

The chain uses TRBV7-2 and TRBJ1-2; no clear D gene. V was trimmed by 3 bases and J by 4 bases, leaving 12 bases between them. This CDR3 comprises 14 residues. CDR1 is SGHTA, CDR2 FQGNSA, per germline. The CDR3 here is CASSFTGLRYGYTF. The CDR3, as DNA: TGTGCCAGCAGCTTCACTGGGCTTCGCTATGGCTACACCTTC.

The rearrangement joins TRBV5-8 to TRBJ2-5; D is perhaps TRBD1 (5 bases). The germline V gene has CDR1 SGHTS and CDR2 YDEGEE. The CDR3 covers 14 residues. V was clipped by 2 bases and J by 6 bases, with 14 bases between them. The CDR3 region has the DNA TGTGCCAGCAGCTTTATCCGGACATTGAAGACCCAGTACTTC. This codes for CASSFIRTLKTQYF.